What follows are 25 T cell receptor beta chains derived from one specimen sequenced in a study of blood T cell repertoires in COVID-19. Data came from immunoSEQ multiplex PCR; TCRdb stores just in-frame clones and leaves some out. Counted here are around 120,000 clones, 70% to 90% occurring once; the ten biggest clones make up 7.6%. Source material: peripheral blood. The receptors stem from a man aged 50 to 60 with acute or convalescent COVID-19.

The chain carries TRBV30 and TRBJ1-6; possibly TRBD1 for D (6 bases). V was cut by 3 bases and J by 10 bases, with 13 bases left in between. From germline, CDR1 is GTSNPN and CDR2 SVGIG (reference sequence). The CDR3 has 13 residues. The CDR3 sequence is CAWRPGESSPLHF. The CDR3 DNA reads TGTGCCTGGAGACCAGGGGAGAGCTCACCCCTCCACTTT.

CDR3 protein: CVRSLRPSGRVTDTQYF. The DNA for the CDR3 is TGTGTCAGAAGCTTAAGGCCTAGCGGACGGGTCACAGATACGCAGTATTTT. The gene calls are TRBV7-5 and TRBJ2-3; the table's D call of TRBD2 was not tested on the DNA. TRBV7-5 represents a pseudogene. The CDR3 is 17 amino acids.

This chain connects TRBV11-2 to TRBJ2-2; 7 nucleotides align to TRBD2. CDR1 SGHAT and CDR2 FQNNGV come from the germline V gene. CDR3 size: 16 residues. The V gene end was trimmed by 5 bases and the J gene end by 5 bases; junction bases not matched to a gene: 11. The CDR3 region is CASSPRLGGSTGELFF. The CDR3 coding sequence is TGTGCCAGCAGCCCCAGGCTGGGCGGGAGTACCGGGGAGCTGTTTTTT.

This clone occurred a few times. The J gene is TRBJ2-3, the V gene TRBV7-2; 9 bases match TRBD2. Germline CDR1 SGHTA, CDR2 FQGNSA. V was pared by 0 bases and J by 5 bases, with 0 bases of the junction left unmatched. The CDR3 is 14 amino acids. The CDR3 region is CASSLASGRDTQYF. DNA of the CDR3: TGTGCCAGCAGCTTAGCTAGCGGGAGAGATACGCAGTATTTT.

In this sample, this clone turned up once. V and J are TRBV19 and TRBJ2-7, with D possibly TRBD1 on 7 matching bases. Germline-derived CDR1 and CDR2 are LNHDA and SQIVND (reference sequence). V was trimmed by 5 bases and J by 3 bases, leaving 26 bases between them. This CDR3 comprises 18 residues. The DNA for the CDR3 is TGTGCCAGTAGTCCCCTAAAGGGGGGCCGGGGACAGTTCTACGAGCAGTACTTC. Translated, it gives CASSPLKGGRGQFYEQYF. The full variable domain, its missing parts supplied by reference TRBV19 and TRBJ2-7, is DGGITQSPKYLFRKEGQNVTLSCEQNLNHDAMYWYRQDPGQGLRLIYYSQIVNDFQKGDIAEGYSVSREKKESFPLTVTSAQKNPTAFYLCASSPLKGGRGQFYEQYFGPGTRLTVT.

The chain couples TRBV6-4 to TRBJ2-3; D perhaps matches TRBD2 (7 bases). Trimming took off 2 bases at V and 2 bases at J, with 11 bases between the two ends. Looked up from germline, CDR1 is MRHNA and CDR2 is SNTAGT. This CDR3 comprises 15 residues. The CDR3 protein is CASSDGGALTDTQYF. CDR3 nucleotide sequence: TGTGCCAGCAGTGACGGGGGGGCCCTCACAGATACGCAGTATTTT.

This chain links TRBV9 with TRBJ2-7, with 15 nucleotides matching TRBD2. The germline CDR1 and CDR2 sequences are SGDLS and YYNGEE. The CDR3 length is 17 residues. V dropped 3 bases and J dropped 4; count of bases not matched to a gene: 8. CDR3 residues: CASSEGSGTSGRYEQYF. The DNA for the CDR3 is TGTGCCAGCAGCGAGGGGTCCGGGACTAGCGGGAGGTACGAGCAGTACTTC.

Regarding this clone: Relative to the germline gene, one junction end is altered; a read error may explain this. The gene calls are TRBV7-9 and TRBJ2-1; 8 bases match TRBD2. From germline, CDR1 is SEHNR and CDR2 FQNEAQ (reference sequence). CDR3 length: 15 residues. The CDR3 region is CASSIAGTRLDEQFF. DNA of the CDR3: TGTGCCAGCAGCATAGCCGGGACTAGGCTCGATGAGCAGTTCTTC.

This chain links TRBV4-2 with TRBJ2-5, with 9 bases that match TRBD1. The V and J ends lost 0 bases and 2 bases, in that order; junction bases with no gene match: 7. Germline V lookup: CDR1 LGHNA, CDR2 YNFKEQ. CDR3 length equals 17 residues. Here the CDR3 DNA reads TGTGCCAGCAGCCAAGAGGTAGGACAGGGGCCTCAAGAGACCCAGTACTTC. Translating it yields CASSQEVGQGPQETQYF.

The J gene is TRBJ2-5, the V gene TRBV5-1; D uncertain. The length of the CDR3 is 15 residues. V gave up 0 bases and J gave up 0 bases, with 9 bases separating them. CDR1 is SGHRS and CDR2 is YFSETQ in the germline V gene. The CDR3 sequence is CASSLVRQDQETQYF. CDR3 nucleotides: TGCGCCAGCAGCTTGGTTCGGCAGGACCAAGAGACCCAGTACTTC.

The genes are TRBV19 and TRBJ2-3, with 7 bases that match TRBD2. Germline CDR1 is LNHDA and CDR2 is SQIVND (reference sequence). Trimming took 9 bases from V and 1 from J; bases not matched to a gene: 10. CDR3 length: 15 residues. The CDR3 nucleotides are TGTGCCAGCAGTCTGGGAGGGGATGGCACAGATACGCAGTATTTT. Its protein is CASSLGGDGTDTQYF.

The V and J genes are TRBV12-5 and TRBJ2-1, with TRBD2 matching over 8 bases. V was clipped by 3 bases and J by 5 bases; unmatched bases: 6. CDR3 length: 15 amino acids. In germline, CDR1 is LGHNT, CDR2 FRNRAP. CDR3: CASGLKAGADNEQFF. The CDR3 nucleotides read TGTGCTAGTGGTTTAAAAGCGGGGGCCGACAATGAGCAGTTCTTC.

CDR3 in amino acids: CASRGTGAPQETQYF. CDR3 DNA sequence: TGTGCCAGCAGGGGGACAGGGGCCCCCCAAGAGACCCAGTACTTC. The chain links TRBV2 to TRBJ2-5; 10 nucleotides agree with TRBD1. Germline CDR1 reads SNHLY; CDR2 reads FYNNEI. The CDR3 covers 15 residues. Trimming removed 6 bases from V and 1 base from J; junction bases left unmatched: 5.

V and J are TRBV24-1 and TRBJ2-1, with 15 bases matching TRBD2. V dropped 7 bases and J dropped 9; count of bases not matched to a gene: 6. CDR3 length: 15 amino acids. In germline, CDR1 is KGHDR, CDR2 SFDVKD. The DNA of the CDR3 is TGTGCCACCAGCAATCCGGGACTAGCGGGAGGTGAGCAGTTCTTC. This sequence encodes CATSNPGLAGGEQFF.

This clone was observed once. The chain links TRBV18 to TRBJ2-7, with TRBD1 as a possible D gene (6 bases). With 2 bases removed from V and 5 bases from J, the gap between germline ends came to 13 bases. The CDR3 consists of 14 residues. From germline, CDR1 is KGHSH and CDR2 LQKENI. The CDR3 DNA reads as TGTGCCAGCTCACCAAATTCACAGGGTCACGAGCAGTACTTC. This translates into CASSPNSQGHEQYF.

J is TRBJ1-1 and V is TRBV5-4; the match to TRBD1 covers 8 bases. The CDR3 covers 14 residues. The V gene's germline CDR1 is SGHNT and CDR2 YYREEE (reference sequence). V lost 5 bases to trimming and J lost 5 bases; unmatched junction nucleotides: 8. CDR3 in amino acids: CASRNQGAGTEAFF. The DNA of the CDR3 is TGTGCCAGCAGGAATCAGGGGGCGGGAACTGAAGCTTTCTTT.

V gene TRBV6-2 or TRBV6-3 combines with J gene TRBJ2-7; TRBD1 matches at 12 bases. CDR1 MNHEY and CDR2 SVGEGT come from the germline V gene. J gave up 4 bases and V 2 bases, and 6 bases lay outside the gene matches. This CDR3 is built from 16 residues. Here the CDR3 reads CASSYSAGQGAYEQYF. As DNA, the CDR3 is TGTGCCAGCAGTTACAGTGCGGGACAGGGGGCTTACGAGCAGTACTTC.

The chain employs TRBV7-2 and TRBJ1-5, with D unclear. V lost 3 bases and J 6 bases, leaving 9 bases between the germline ends. The CDR3 is made up of 13 amino acids. Germline V gives CDR1 SGHTA, CDR2 FQGNSA. The DNA of the CDR3 is TGTGCCAGCAGCTTTTCATCTAGTCAGCCCCAGCATTTT. The encoded protein is CASSFSSSQPQHF.

The chain recombines TRBV6-6 with TRBJ1-1; 7 nucleotides line up with TRBD1. J lost 7 bases, V lost 5 bases, and 7 bases had no gene match. This CDR3 region has 13 residues. Germline CDR1 reads MNHNY; CDR2 reads SVGAGI (reference sequence). The CDR3 reads CASSLTGANEAFF. DNA of the CDR3: TGTGCCAGCAGTCTAACAGGGGCGAATGAAGCTTTCTTT.

This sequence joins TRBV11-3 and TRBJ1-2; weak D call: TRBD1 (5 bases). In germline, CDR1 is SGHNT, CDR2 YENEEA. V was pared by 5 bases and J by 7 bases, with 11 bases between. This CDR3 region has 12 residues. The CDR3 is CASSQGGTGYTF. In DNA, the CDR3 is TGTGCCAGCAGCCAGGGCGGGACTGGCTACACCTTC.

This clone was detected once. The V call is TRBV30, the J call TRBJ1-2; D is uncertain. Looked up from germline, CDR1 is GTSNPN and CDR2 is SVGIG (reference sequence). This CDR3 is 13 amino acids long. Trimming took 4 bases from V and 3 from J, leaving 12 bases between them. The CDR3 is CAWTAASDYGYTF. In nucleotides, the CDR3 is TGTGCCTGGACGGCGGCCTCTGACTATGGCTACACCTTC.

The genes are TRBV7-2 and TRBJ1-1; 7 nucleotides match TRBD1. V shed 5 bases and J 5 bases; nucleotides not matched to a gene: 8. CDR1 is SGHTA and CDR2 is FQGNSA in the germline V gene. The CDR3 contains 14 residues. The CDR3 DNA reads TGTGCCAGCAGCGAAAGGGGGCGTGGGACTGAAGCTTTCTTT. This encodes CASSERGRGTEAFF.

The count of this clone is one. The rearrangement links TRBV19 to TRBJ2-7; D remains unclear. CDR1 and CDR2 (germline): LNHDA, SQIVND (reference sequence). The CDR3 is made up of 14 amino acids. V was pared by 1 base and J by 3 bases, with 10 bases between. CDR3 in DNA: TGTGCCAGTAGTATAGCCCCAGGTGTCTACGAGCAGTACTTC. Protein product: CASSIAPGVYEQYF.

The count of this clone is one. The chain is built from TRBV6-2 or TRBV6-3 and TRBJ1-1; no clear D. The V end was cut by 3 bases, the J end by 8 bases, with 13 bases between. Looked up from germline, CDR1 is MNHEY and CDR2 is SVGEGT. CDR3 length: 13 amino acids. The CDR3 DNA reads as TGTGCCAGCAGTTATACCCGTCAGGCAGAAGCTTTCTTT. Encoded protein: CASSYTRQAEAFF.

The genes are TRBV13 and TRBJ2-2, with a possible D match to TRBD2 (6 bases). This CDR3 comprises 15 residues. Trimming pared 4 bases from V and 4 bases from J, leaving 13 bases between. Germline V gene data show CDR1 as PRHDT and CDR2 as FYEKMQ (reference sequence). The CDR3 DNA follows: TGTGCCAGCAGCTCTCCTATGGGGGGCACCGGGGAGCTGTTTTTT. Its translation: CASSSPMGGTGELFF.